This TCR beta chain is drawn from a study of T cells in Graves' hyperthyroidism and ophthalmopathy. The sample holds a few counts of this clonotype. V was clipped by 5 bases and J by 6 bases; unmatched bases: 10. The CDR3 is made up of 17 amino acids. Germline CDR1 is SGHTA and CDR2 is FQGTGA. At least 3 on the Clinical Activity Score was recorded for ophthalmopathy patients, who also had NOSPECS grade at least 4 and duration under 3 months. Exclusion of patients followed from uncontrolled infection, other autoimmune disease, pregnancy or lactation. Diagnosis rested on symptoms, serum thyroxine and TRAb, thyroid ultrasound, and orbital computed tomography. Using RNA transcripts as the source, TCR beta CDR3 regions were amplified. During a first-round RT-PCR of the TCR CDR3, the HTBI primer set was used. A single record per CDR3 protein comes from TCRdb applying MiXCR to the multiplex PCR reads. Of over 400,000 distinct CDR3 sequences in the sample, less than 25% were seen once.

The sample comprised blood. The origin of this receptor is a woman in her seventies with Graves' ophthalmopathy. This chain uses TRBV7-3 with TRBJ2-1; TRBD2 matches 13 bases. CDR3 sequence (DNA): TGTGCCAGCAGCAAAAGTTTGAGGACTAGCGGGAGCAATGAGCAGTTCTTC. Translated: CASSKSLRTSGSNEQFF.